This T cell receptor (beta chain) emerged from a study of T cells in Graves' hyperthyroidism and ophthalmopathy. Using RNA transcripts as the source, TCR beta CDR3 regions were amplified. HTBI primers were used for first-round RT-PCR of the TCR CDR3. Each CDR3 protein is one row after TCRdb ran MiXCR on the multiplex PCR reads. The sample comprises around 520,000 distinct CDR3 sequences, around 15% of which are singletons, and around 17% rests with the top ten. The PBMCs studied were ones that came from 8.5 to 10 ml fresh peripheral blood. This clonotype was found a few times. The junction differs from germline at one of its ends, possibly a read error. This TCR came from a woman aged 18 to 35 with Graves' hyperthyroidism. Material for sequencing was blood.

Here the CDR3 reads CASSPWTEKDTQYF. The CDR3 DNA is TGTGCCAGCAGCCCTTGGACGGAGAAAGATACCCAGTACTTC. The chain carries TRBV7-9 and TRBJ2-5; D is unclear. CDR1 is SEHNR, CDR2 FQNEAQ, per germline (reference sequence). This CDR3 is built from 14 residues.